This T cell receptor (beta chain) came from a study of blood T cell repertoires in COVID-19. Sequencing used immunoSEQ multiplex PCR; TCRdb keeps in-frame clones, though not all of them. The data contain roughly 250,000 clones, around 86% of them singletons. Germline CDR1 reads LNHDA; CDR2 reads SQIVND (reference sequence). The CDR3 runs 13 residues. V gave up 9 bases and J gave up 0 bases, with 6 bases separating them. About this clone: The sample contains more than one DNA sequence encoding this CDR3.

The specimen was PBMCs or T cells enriched from blood (not recorded which). This TCR was sampled from a woman aged 40 to 49 with acute COVID-19. V is TRBV19 and J is TRBJ2-6; D is unresolved. The CDR3 bases are TGTGCCAGCCGGAGCTCTGGGGCCAACGTCCTGACTTTC. It specifies CASRSSGANVLTF. The variable domain in full, with the rest retrieved from reference TRBV19 and TRBJ2-6, is DGGITQSPKYLFRKEGQNVTLSCEQNLNHDAMYWYRQDPGQGLRLIYYSQIVNDFQKGDIAEGYSVSREKKESFPLTVTSAQKNPTAFYLCASRSSGANVLTFGAGSRLTVL.